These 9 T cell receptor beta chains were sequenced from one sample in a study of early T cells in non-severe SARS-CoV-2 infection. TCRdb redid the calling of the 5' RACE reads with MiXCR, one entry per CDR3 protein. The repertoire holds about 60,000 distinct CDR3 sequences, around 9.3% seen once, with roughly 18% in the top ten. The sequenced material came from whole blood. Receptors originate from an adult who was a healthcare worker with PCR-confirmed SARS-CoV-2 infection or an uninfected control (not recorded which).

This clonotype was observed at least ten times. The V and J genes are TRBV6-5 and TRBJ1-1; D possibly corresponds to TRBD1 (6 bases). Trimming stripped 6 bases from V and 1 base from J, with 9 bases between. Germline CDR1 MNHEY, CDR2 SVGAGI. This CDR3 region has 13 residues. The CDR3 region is CASSTTGNTEAFF. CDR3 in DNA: TGTGCCAGCAGCACGACAGGGAACACTGAAGCTTTCTTT.

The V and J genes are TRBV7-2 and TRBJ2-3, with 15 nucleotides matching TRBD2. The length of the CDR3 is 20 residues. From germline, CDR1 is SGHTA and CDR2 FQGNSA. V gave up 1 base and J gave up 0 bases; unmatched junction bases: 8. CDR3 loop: CASSLDPGLAGGASTDTQYF. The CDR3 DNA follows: TGTGCCAGCAGCTTAGACCCGGGACTAGCGGGAGGTGCTAGCACAGATACGCAGTATTTT. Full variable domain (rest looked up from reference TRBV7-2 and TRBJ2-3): GAGVSQSPSNKVTEKGKDVELRCDPISGHTALYWYRQSLGQGLEFLIYFQGNSAPDKSGLPSDRFSAERTGGSVSTLTIQRTQQEDSAVYLCASSLDPGLAGGASTDTQYFGPGTRLTVL.

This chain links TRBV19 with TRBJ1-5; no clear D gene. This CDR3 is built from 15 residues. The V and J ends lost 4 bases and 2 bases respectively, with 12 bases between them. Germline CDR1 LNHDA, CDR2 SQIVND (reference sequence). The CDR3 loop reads CASSTGDSGNQPQHF. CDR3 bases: TGTGCCAGTAGTACTGGGGATTCCGGCAATCAGCCCCAGCATTTT.

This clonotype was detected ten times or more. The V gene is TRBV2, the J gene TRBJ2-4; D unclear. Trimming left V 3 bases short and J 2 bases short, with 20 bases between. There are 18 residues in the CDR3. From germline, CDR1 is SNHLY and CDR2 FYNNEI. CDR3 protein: CASSDLRRHRQSKNIQYF. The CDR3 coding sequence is TGTGCCAGCAGTGATCTTCGACGCCACCGCCAGTCCAAAAACATTCAGTACTTC.

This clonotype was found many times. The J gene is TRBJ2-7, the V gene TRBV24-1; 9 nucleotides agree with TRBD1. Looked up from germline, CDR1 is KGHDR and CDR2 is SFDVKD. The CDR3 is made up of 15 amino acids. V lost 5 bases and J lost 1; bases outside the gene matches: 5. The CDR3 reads CATSAPGQGSYEQYF. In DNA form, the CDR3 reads TGTGCCACCAGTGCCCCCGGACAGGGGTCCTACGAGCAGTACTTC.

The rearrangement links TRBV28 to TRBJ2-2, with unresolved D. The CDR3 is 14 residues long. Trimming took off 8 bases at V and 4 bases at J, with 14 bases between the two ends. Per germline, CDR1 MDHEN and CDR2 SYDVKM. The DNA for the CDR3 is TGTGCCAGCCGGATGATGAGGAGCACCGGGGAGCTGTTTTTT. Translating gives CASRMMRSTGELFF. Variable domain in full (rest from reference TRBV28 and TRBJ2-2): DVKVTQSSRYLVKRTGEKVFLECVQDMDHENMFWYRQDPGLGLRLIYFSYDVKMKEKGDIPEGYSVSREKKERFSLILESASTNQTSMYLCASRMMRSTGELFFGEGSRLTVL.

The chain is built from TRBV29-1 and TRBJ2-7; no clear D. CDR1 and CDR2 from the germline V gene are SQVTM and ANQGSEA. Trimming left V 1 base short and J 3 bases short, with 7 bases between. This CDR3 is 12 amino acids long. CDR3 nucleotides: TGCAGCGTTGAAGTCTCTTTCTACGAGCAGTACTTC. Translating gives CSVEVSFYEQYF.

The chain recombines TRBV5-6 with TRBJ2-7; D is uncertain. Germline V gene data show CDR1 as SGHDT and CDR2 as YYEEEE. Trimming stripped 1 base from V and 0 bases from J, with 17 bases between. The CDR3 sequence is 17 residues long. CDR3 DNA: TGTGCCAGCAGCTTGTACTATCTAGGAGCTAACTCCTACGAGCAGTACTTC. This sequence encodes CASSLYYLGANSYEQYF.

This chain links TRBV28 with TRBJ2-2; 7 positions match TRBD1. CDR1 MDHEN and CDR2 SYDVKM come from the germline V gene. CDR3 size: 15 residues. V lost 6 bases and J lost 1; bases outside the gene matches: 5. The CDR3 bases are TGTGCCAGCAGCCAGCCAGGGGGGAACACCGGGGAGCTGTTTTTT. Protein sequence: CASSQPGGNTGELFF.